A selection of T cell receptor beta chains follows, all from one sample in a study of blood T cell repertoires in COVID-19. Clones were read by immunoSEQ multiplex PCR, and TCRdb kept only the in-frame ones, dropping some. Of 110,000 or so clones listed, 75% to 90% were seen once; the top ten hold 7.7%. Sequenced sample: peripheral blood. The receptor set was obtained from a human donor in a cohort sampled during active COVID-19. CDR3s include the opening cysteine and the closing phenylalanine or tryptophan. The order of the fields is V gene, D gene, J gene, clone size, CDR3 DNA, CDR3 protein. A D gene is named only where the DNA matches it firmly. The size entry is marked missing in some rows and otherwise reads once, few, many or a size class.

v_gene: TRBV24-1
d_gene: TRBD2
j_gene: TRBJ2-1
abundance: once
CDR3nt: TGTGCCACCAGCCGCAGCGGGGGGCCCTACAATGAGCAGTTCTTC
CDR3aa: CATSRSGGPYNEQFF

v_gene: TRBV28
d_gene: NA
j_gene: TRBJ1-3
abundance: NA
CDR3nt: TGTGCCAGCAGTTCTCCCCCTCAGGGCATCGGGGGAAACACCATATATTTT
CDR3aa: CASSSPPQGIGGNTIYF

v_gene: TRBV6-1
d_gene: TRBD2
j_gene: TRBJ2-7
abundance: NA
CDR3nt: TGTGCCAGCAGTGGGACTAGCGGGAGCTACGAGCAGTACTTC
CDR3aa: CASSGTSGSYEQYF

v_gene: TRBV9
d_gene: NA
j_gene: TRBJ2-2
abundance: NA
CDR3nt: TGTGCCAGCAGCTCACACGCAGGTAACACCGGGGAGCTGTTTTTT
CDR3aa: CASSSHAGNTGELFF

v_gene: TRBV5-8
d_gene: NA
j_gene: TRBJ1-2
abundance: NA
CDR3nt: TGTGCCAGCAGCTTCTCGACAGGCGAACTCTATGGCTACACCTTC
CDR3aa: CASSFSTGELYGYTF

v_gene: TRBV28
d_gene: NA
j_gene: TRBJ1-5
abundance: NA
CDR3nt: TGTGCCAGCAGGGGATCAGGGTATCAGCCCCAGCATTTT
CDR3aa: CASRGSGYQPQHF

v_gene: TRBV5-1
d_gene: NA
j_gene: TRBJ2-7
abundance: NA
CDR3nt: TGCGCCAGCAGCTTGGGAGACAGCACCTACGAGCAGTACTTC
CDR3aa: CASSLGDSTYEQYF

v_gene: TRBV6-5
d_gene: NA
j_gene: TRBJ1-1
abundance: NA
CDR3nt: TGTGCCAGCAATTGGCAAGAGAACACTGAAGCTTTCTTT
CDR3aa: CASNWQENTEAFF

v_gene: TRBV21-1
d_gene: NA
j_gene: TRBJ2-7
abundance: NA
CDR3nt: TGTGCCAGCAGCATCACCGACGGAAATGGGCTCCAGTTCGCCGAGCAGTACTTC
CDR3aa: CASSITDGNGLQFAEQYF

v_gene: TRBV19
d_gene: TRBD2
j_gene: TRBJ2-1
abundance: NA
CDR3nt: TGTGCCAGTAGTACCAGGACTAGCGGAGACATTTACAATGAGCAGTTCTTC
CDR3aa: CASSTRTSGDIYNEQFF

v_gene: TRBV11-2
d_gene: NA
j_gene: TRBJ1-6
abundance: NA
CDR3nt: TGTGCCAGCAGCTTAAGCAGGGGTAATTCACCCCTCCACTTT
CDR3aa: CASSLSRGNSPLHF

v_gene: TRBV19
d_gene: TRBD2
j_gene: TRBJ2-5
abundance: NA
CDR3nt: TGTGCCAGTAGTCTACTAGCGGGAGGAGAGACCCAGTACTTC
CDR3aa: CASSLLAGGETQYF

v_gene: TRBV5-8
d_gene: TRBD2
j_gene: TRBJ2-1
abundance: NA
CDR3nt: TGTGCCAGCAGCTCCTATACTAGCGATGAGCAGTTCTTC
CDR3aa: CASSSYTSDEQFF

v_gene: TRBV5-1
d_gene: TRBD2
j_gene: TRBJ2-1
abundance: NA
CDR3nt: TGCGCCAGCAGCTCCTGGACTAGCGGAACTAATTTAAGCTCCTACAATGAGCAGTTCTTC
CDR3aa: CASSSWTSGTNLSSYNEQFF

v_gene: TRBV3-1/TRBV3-2
d_gene: TRBD1
j_gene: TRBJ1-1
abundance: NA
CDR3nt: TGTGCCAGCAGCCCATTCAGGGGGCAGGGCACTGAAGCTTTCTTT
CDR3aa: CASSPFRGQGTEAFF

v_gene: TRBV3-1/TRBV3-2
d_gene: TRBD1
j_gene: TRBJ1-4
abundance: once
CDR3nt: TGTGCCAGCAGCCAAGACGGGACAGGGTATGAAAAACTGTTTTTT
CDR3aa: CASSQDGTGYEKLFF

v_gene: TRBV14
d_gene: TRBD1
j_gene: TRBJ2-1
abundance: NA
CDR3nt: TGTGCCAGCAGCCTCCAACCCTCTACAGGGGCGGCCTACAATGAGCAGTTCTTC
CDR3aa: CASSLQPSTGAAYNEQFF

v_gene: TRBV11-2
d_gene: NA
j_gene: TRBJ1-2
abundance: NA
CDR3nt: TGTGCCAGCAGCTTCAGCGAGGGTTATGGCTACACCTTC
CDR3aa: CASSFSEGYGYTF

v_gene: TRBV5-1
d_gene: NA
j_gene: TRBJ2-1
abundance: NA
CDR3nt: TGCGCCAGCAGGGGGCGCAATGAGCAGTTCTTC
CDR3aa: CASRGRNEQFF

v_gene: TRBV11-2
d_gene: TRBD2
j_gene: TRBJ2-5
abundance: NA
CDR3nt: TGTGCCAGCAGCGTAGGACTAGCGGGTTTCCAAGAGACCCAGTACTTC
CDR3aa: CASSVGLAGFQETQYF

v_gene: TRBV18
d_gene: TRBD1
j_gene: TRBJ1-1
abundance: NA
CDR3nt: TGTGCCAGCTCACGACAGGGGGAAGGGGAAACTGAAGCTTTCTTT
CDR3aa: CASSRQGEGETEAFF

v_gene: TRBV7-6
d_gene: NA
j_gene: TRBJ1-5
abundance: NA
CDR3nt: TGTGCCAGCAGCTTAGACTCCCCGGGAGAGGGACGTGATCAGCCCCAGCATTTT
CDR3aa: CASSLDSPGEGRDQPQHF

v_gene: TRBV4-1
d_gene: NA
j_gene: TRBJ2-1
abundance: NA
CDR3nt: TGCGCCAGCGCTCCCCCGGACAGCCCCAACTACAATGAGCAGTTCTTC
CDR3aa: CASAPPDSPNYNEQFF

v_gene: TRBV12-3/TRBV12-4
d_gene: NA
j_gene: TRBJ2-7
abundance: NA
CDR3nt: TGTGCCAGCAGTTTCGACCAAGGGGTGCAATACTTC
CDR3aa: CASSFDQGVQYF

v_gene: TRBV7-2
d_gene: TRBD1
j_gene: TRBJ2-3
abundance: NA
CDR3nt: TGTGCCAGTTCCACAGGGGGCAAAGATACGCAGTATTTT
CDR3aa: CASSTGGKDTQYF

v_gene: TRBV4-2
d_gene: TRBD2
j_gene: TRBJ2-2
abundance: NA
CDR3nt: TGTGCCAGCAGCCAAGAGCCAGCGGGGGCCGACACCGGGGAGCTGTTTTTT
CDR3aa: CASSQEPAGADTGELFF

v_gene: TRBV7-2
d_gene: TRBD2
j_gene: TRBJ2-2
abundance: NA
CDR3nt: TGTGCCAGCAGCTTATTCAGCGGGAGTGGTACCGGGGAGCTGTTTTTT
CDR3aa: CASSLFSGSGTGELFF

v_gene: TRBV5-1
d_gene: NA
j_gene: TRBJ1-2
abundance: NA
CDR3nt: TGCGCCAGCTCTAGGTCCCTCTATGGCTACACCTTC
CDR3aa: CASSRSLYGYTF

v_gene: TRBV24-1
d_gene: NA
j_gene: TRBJ2-1
abundance: NA
CDR3nt: TGTGCCACCAGTGAACCAGGGAGGGGGAGAGAGCAGTTCTTC
CDR3aa: CATSEPGRGREQFF

v_gene: TRBV5-4
d_gene: TRBD1
j_gene: TRBJ1-1
abundance: NA
CDR3nt: TGTGCCAGCAGCTTGGCCGGACAGGCAATTAAGAACACTGAAGCTTTCTTT
CDR3aa: CASSLAGQAIKNTEAFF

v_gene: TRBV5-1
d_gene: TRBD2
j_gene: TRBJ2-5
abundance: once
CDR3nt: TGCGCCAGCAGCTTGGGGACTAGCGCCCCAGAGACCCAGTACTTC
CDR3aa: CASSLGTSAPETQYF

v_gene: TRBV27
d_gene: NA
j_gene: TRBJ1-2
abundance: NA
CDR3nt: TGTGCCAGCAGGAGACACGATGGGTATGGCTACACCTTC
CDR3aa: CASRRHDGYGYTF

v_gene: TRBV18
d_gene: TRBD1
j_gene: TRBJ1-2
abundance: NA
CDR3nt: TGTGCCAGCTCACCGGGACAGGGTTACACTAACTATGGCTACACCTTC
CDR3aa: CASSPGQGYTNYGYTF

v_gene: TRBV5-1
d_gene: TRBD2
j_gene: TRBJ2-3
abundance: NA
CDR3nt: TGCGCCAGCACCTCGAGTTGGGGAGGGCCGAGCACAGATACGCAGTATTTT
CDR3aa: CASTSSWGGPSTDTQYF

v_gene: TRBV7-9
d_gene: NA
j_gene: TRBJ2-7
abundance: NA
CDR3nt: TGTGCCAGCAGCTTCGACAGGAGCCGGTCCTACGAGCAGTACTTC
CDR3aa: CASSFDRSRSYEQYF

v_gene: TRBV18
d_gene: NA
j_gene: TRBJ2-6
abundance: NA
CDR3nt: TGTGCCAGCTCACCTACAGGGAGCTCTGGGGCCAACGTCCTGACTTTC
CDR3aa: CASSPTGSSGANVLTF

v_gene: TRBV5-1
d_gene: TRBD1
j_gene: TRBJ1-1
abundance: NA
CDR3nt: TGCGCCAGCAGCTTAGGGGGCAGACACCTTGGGCGCACTGAAGCTTTCTTT
CDR3aa: CASSLGGRHLGRTEAFF

v_gene: TRBV14
d_gene: TRBD1
j_gene: TRBJ2-1
abundance: NA
CDR3nt: TGTGCCAGCAGACCGGACAGGGGCTACAATGAGCAGTTCTTC
CDR3aa: CASRPDRGYNEQFF

v_gene: TRBV6-1
d_gene: NA
j_gene: TRBJ1-3
abundance: NA
CDR3nt: TGTGCCAGCAGTGAATCGTCCGGGGCTGGAAACACCATATATTTT
CDR3aa: CASSESSGAGNTIYF

v_gene: TRBV30
d_gene: TRBD1
j_gene: TRBJ1-3
abundance: NA
CDR3nt: TGTGCCTGGAACAGGGGAAGTGTTGCTGGAAACACCATATATTTT
CDR3aa: CAWNRGSVAGNTIYF

v_gene: TRBV27
d_gene: NA
j_gene: TRBJ2-5
abundance: NA
CDR3nt: TGTGCCAGCAGGCCACTACAGGGCGAAGGAGAGACCCAGTACTTC
CDR3aa: CASRPLQGEGETQYF

v_gene: TRBV5-1
d_gene: NA
j_gene: TRBJ2-1
abundance: NA
CDR3nt: TGCGCCAGCAGAGATGGGACATCTGACATCAATGAGCAGTTCTTC
CDR3aa: CASRDGTSDINEQFF

v_gene: TRBV27
d_gene: NA
j_gene: TRBJ1-1
abundance: NA
CDR3nt: TGTGCCAGCAGTTTATCGGCGGGGCTACGGGGCACTGAAGCTTTCTTT
CDR3aa: CASSLSAGLRGTEAFF

v_gene: TRBV11-3
d_gene: NA
j_gene: TRBJ2-1
abundance: NA
CDR3nt: TGTGCCAGCAGACCTGGGGCCCAATATGAGCAGTTCTTC
CDR3aa: CASRPGAQYEQFF

v_gene: TRBV28
d_gene: NA
j_gene: TRBJ2-3
abundance: NA
CDR3nt: TGTGCCAGCAGTTTTTTAGCGAGAGATACGCAGTATTTT
CDR3aa: CASSFLARDTQYF

v_gene: TRBV19
d_gene: NA
j_gene: TRBJ1-6
abundance: NA
CDR3nt: TGTGCCAGTAGTACCCCGGCCCGGACAGATGAAGAACCCCTCCACTTT
CDR3aa: CASSTPARTDEEPLHF

v_gene: TRBV7-3
d_gene: NA
j_gene: TRBJ2-7
abundance: NA
CDR3nt: TGTGCCAGCAGCTTAATGTCTAGTAGGGGTTCCCCTGCCTACGAGCAGTACTTC
CDR3aa: CASSLMSSRGSPAYEQYF

v_gene: TRBV19
d_gene: NA
j_gene: TRBJ1-4
abundance: NA
CDR3nt: TGTGCCAGTAGTATTGACCGGGGGGAAACTAATGAAAAACTGTTTTTT
CDR3aa: CASSIDRGETNEKLFF

v_gene: TRBV7-9
d_gene: TRBD1
j_gene: TRBJ2-1
abundance: once
CDR3nt: TGTGCCAGCAGCTTAGGACAGGGTCGCTACAATGAGCAGTTCTTC
CDR3aa: CASSLGQGRYNEQFF

v_gene: TRBV6-2/TRBV6-3
d_gene: TRBD2
j_gene: TRBJ2-3
abundance: NA
CDR3nt: TGTGCCAGCAGCCCGATAGCGGGGGGGACAGATACGCAGTATTTT
CDR3aa: CASSPIAGGTDTQYF

v_gene: TRBV12-5
d_gene: TRBD1
j_gene: TRBJ2-1
abundance: NA
CDR3nt: TGTGCTAGTGGGACAGGGGTGGATGAGCAGTTCTTC
CDR3aa: CASGTGVDEQFF

v_gene: TRBV5-5
d_gene: TRBD2
j_gene: TRBJ2-7
abundance: once
CDR3nt: TGTGCCAGCAGCTCGGGACTAGCGGGAGCTGTCGACGAGCAGTACTTC
CDR3aa: CASSSGLAGAVDEQYF

v_gene: TRBV27
d_gene: NA
j_gene: TRBJ1-1
abundance: NA
CDR3nt: TGTGCCAGCAGTTCCCCAAGTAGGGGGGCTTTCTTT
CDR3aa: CASSSPSRGAFF

v_gene: TRBV27
d_gene: NA
j_gene: TRBJ2-5
abundance: NA
CDR3nt: TGTGCCAGCAGTTTAGTGGGAGTTGGAGAGACCCAGTACTTC
CDR3aa: CASSLVGVGETQYF

v_gene: TRBV11-3
d_gene: TRBD2
j_gene: TRBJ2-5
abundance: NA
CDR3nt: TGTGCCAGCAGCCCGAGGACTAGCGGGGAGACCCAGTACTTC
CDR3aa: CASSPRTSGETQYF